The next 18 T cell receptor beta chains were all read from a single sample in a study of cytomegalovirus exposure and HLA in healthy donors. Use of 60 Vbeta and 13 Jbeta primers characterized the PCR. Method: immunoSEQ multiplex PCR; TCRdb's copy keeps in-frame clones and lacks some. The sample lists 150,000 to 200,000 clones, about four fifths occurring once. Sequences were obtained from PBMCs. These receptors all stem from a girl under 18 in good health and CMV-seropositive.

The V call is TRBV5-1, the J call TRBJ2-5, with D tentatively TRBD2 (6 bases). Germline CDR1 is SGHRS and CDR2 is YFSETQ. CDR3 length: 14 amino acids. V lost 0 bases and J 5 bases, leaving 11 bases between the germline ends. CDR3 region: CASSLVSGAETQYF. The CDR3 nucleotides read TGCGCCAGCAGCTTGGTTAGCGGAGCGGAGACCCAGTACTTC.

The CDR3 bases are TGTGCCAGCAGTTACGGGACTGTCCAAGAGACCCAGTACTTC. Its protein product is CASSYGTVQETQYF. The chain has TRBV6-5 and TRBJ2-5, with TRBD2 as a possible D gene (6 bases). The V end was cut by 2 bases, the J end by 1 base, with 8 bases between. The CDR3 extends over 14 amino acids. Germline CDR1 reads MNHEY; CDR2 reads SVGAGI.

This chain uses TRBV9 with TRBJ2-7; 7 positions match TRBD1. Germline V gives CDR1 SGDLS, CDR2 YYNGEE. J lost 4 bases, V lost 0 bases, and 4 bases had no gene match. The length of the CDR3 is 14 residues. The CDR3 nucleotides read TGTGCCAGCAGCGTAGAAGGGGGCGGGTACGAGCAGTACTTC. Encoded protein: CASSVEGGGYEQYF.

This chain joins TRBV28 and TRBJ2-7; D might be TRBD2 (7 bases). The CDR3 is 14 amino acids. Trimming pared 4 bases from V and 5 bases from J, leaving 15 bases between. Germline CDR1 reads MDHEN; CDR2 reads SYDVKM. DNA of the CDR3: TGTGCCAGCAGTTCATCGGGGGGCTGGAACGAGCAGTACTTC. Translated: CASSSSGGWNEQYF.

The chain has TRBV29-1 and TRBJ2-3; possibly TRBD2 for D (6 bases). Germline V gene sequence: CDR1 SQVTM, CDR2 ANQGSEA. V lost 4 bases, J lost 2 bases, and 7 bases lay in between. The CDR3 contains 12 residues. The CDR3 sequence is CSVGDFTDTQYF. The CDR3 bases are TGCAGCGTTGGGGACTTCACAGATACGCAGTATTTT.

For this clone: One end of the junction varies from germline; a read error may be responsible. The gene calls are TRBV7-7 and TRBJ2-1; TRBD1 is a possible D gene (6 bases). The germline V gene encodes CDR1 SSHAT and CDR2 FNYEAQ (reference sequence). This CDR3 contains 13 residues. CDR3 protein: CASSKNRDNEQFF. CDR3 DNA: TGTGCTAGCAGTAAAAACAGGGACAATGAGCAGTTCTTC.

The table lists this clone with a count of one. The chain has TRBV5-4 and TRBJ2-5, with D perhaps matching TRBD2 (6 bases). The V and J ends lost 4 bases and 1 base respectively, with 8 bases between them. Per the germline V gene, CDR1 is SGHNT and CDR2 is YYREEE (reference sequence). This CDR3 is built from 13 residues. The CDR3 spells CASSRDFQETQYF. The DNA for the CDR3 is TGTGCCAGCAGCAGGGACTTCCAAGAGACCCAGTACTTC.

V and J are TRBV28 and TRBJ2-5; 8 bases align to TRBD2. This CDR3 contains 15 residues. Germline V lookup: CDR1 MDHEN, CDR2 SYDVKM. The V segment lost 8 bases and the J segment 2 bases; nucleotides outside the gene matches: 10. The CDR3 nucleotides are TGTGCCAGCTCGCCGGGAGGGGAGGGGCAAGAGACCCAGTACTTC. This translates into CASSPGGEGQETQYF.

The chain combines TRBV11-3 with TRBJ2-1; 8 positions agree with TRBD1. CDR1 SGHNT and CDR2 YENEEA come from the germline V gene. J gave up 0 bases and V 5 bases, and 6 bases lay outside the gene matches. The CDR3 loop spans 16 amino acids. The chain's CDR3 is CASSADRGVSYNEQFF. The CDR3 bases are TGTGCCAGCAGCGCCGACAGGGGTGTCTCCTACAATGAGCAGTTCTTC.

The chain links TRBV2 to TRBJ1-1; D is ambiguous. The CDR3 is 17 amino acids. The V end lost 3 bases, the J end lost 2 bases, and 19 bases lay between the germline ends. Germline assignment: CDR1 SNHLY and CDR2 FYNNEI. The CDR3 spells CASSERELGVENTEAFF. As DNA, the CDR3 is TGTGCCAGCAGTGAGCGTGAGCTCGGGGTGGAAAACACTGAAGCTTTCTTT.

This clone was detected a few times. Likely a read error: the CDR3 ends without its conserved phenylalanine or tryptophan. No DNA is shown, since the ends of the CDR3 on it are uncertain; the CDR3 is the one TCRdb lists. This chain uses TRBV14 with TRBJ1-1; the D segment call TRBD1 is taken from the table without a DNA check. Germline values: CDR1 SGHDN, CDR2 FVKESK. The CDR3 is 10 amino acids long, termini counted. CDR3 loop: CASSQDQQGG.

J is TRBJ1-2 and V is TRBV7-9, with 10 bases lining up with TRBD1. J was trimmed by 8 bases and V by 5 bases; bases with no gene match: 8. CDR3 length: 14 residues. From germline, CDR1 is SEHNR and CDR2 FQNEAQ (reference sequence). The CDR3 loop reads CASSTTGGVGGYTF. CDR3 DNA sequence: TGTGCCAGCAGCACGACAGGGGGCGTCGGCGGCTACACCTTC.

V usage is TRBV6-5 and J usage is TRBJ2-5; perhaps TRBD1 as D (6 bases). Deletions cut 9 bases from V and 9 bases from J, with 11 bases between. The CDR3 totals 10 residues. Germline loops: CDR1 MNHEY, CDR2 SVGAGI. CDR3 residues: CASGAGAQYF. In nucleotides, the CDR3 is TGTGCCAGTGGAGCAGGGGCCCAGTACTTC.

The rearrangement joins TRBV6-1 to TRBJ2-7; D is possibly TRBD1 (5 bases). Trimming took off 2 bases at V and 2 bases at J, with 10 bases between the two ends. This CDR3 contains 14 residues. Germline loops: CDR1 MNHNS, CDR2 SASEGT. The CDR3 DNA is TGTGCCAGCAGTGAACGGTCAGGGACCTACGAGCAGTACTTC. Translated, it gives CASSERSGTYEQYF.

This chain links TRBV9 with TRBJ2-2; 7 positions match TRBD1. In germline, CDR1 is SGDLS, CDR2 YYNGEE. This CDR3 has 15 amino acids. V trimming: 1 base; J trimming: 6 bases; junction bases outside the gene matches: 6. CDR3 coding DNA: TGTGCCAGCAGCGTACAGGGGGTTCGGGCCGGGGAGCTGTTTTTT. Translation: CASSVQGVRAGELFF.

V is TRBV12-1 and J is TRBJ2-1; TRBD2 is the table's D call, not checked against the DNA. TRBV12-1 is a pseudogene. The CDR3 is made up of 20 amino acids. The CDR3 loop is CASSIAWGGSGGPSTNEQFF. In nucleotides, the CDR3 is TGTGCCAGCAGCATCGCGTGGGGGGGTAGCGGGGGACCTTCTACAAATGAGCAGTTCTTC.

The chain couples TRBV12-5 to TRBJ2-7; D possibly corresponds to TRBD1 (6 bases). Trimming cost V 3 bases and J 2 bases, with 17 bases left between them. CDR1 is LGHNT and CDR2 is FRNRAP in the germline V gene. CDR3 length: 16 residues. CDR3 amino acids: CASGFGVGRGPYEQYF. DNA of the CDR3: TGTGCTAGTGGTTTCGGCGTGGGCAGGGGACCCTACGAGCAGTACTTC.

Comments on this clone: One junction end does not reproduce the germline sequence, and a read error may be involved. The CDR3 nucleotides read TGTGCTAGCAGCTCCATCTCGACACATGGGGGGGAGACCCAGTACTTC. This sequence encodes CASSSISTHGGETQYF. This rearrangement joins TRBV7-7 to TRBJ2-5, with TRBD2 as a possible D gene (6 bases). The germline CDR1 and CDR2 sequences are SSHAT and FNYEAQ (reference sequence). The CDR3 is 16 amino acids.